The 9 T cell receptor beta chains in this list originate from one sample, sequenced in a study of blood T cell repertoires in COVID-19. TCRdb keeps only in-frame clones here, not all; method: immunoSEQ multiplex PCR. The sample includes under 350,000 clones, over 75% of them seen just once. The specimen was peripheral blood. These receptors came from a woman aged 25 to 45 with COVID-19, enrolled during active disease.

This clone was counted a single time. V is TRBV7-9 and J is TRBJ2-5; 12 bases align to TRBD1. Looked up from germline, CDR1 is SEHNR and CDR2 is FQNEAQ (reference sequence). Trimming at V came to 5 bases and at J to 5 bases, leaving 6 bases not matched to a gene. The CDR3 spans 15 residues. The CDR3, as DNA: TGTGCCAGCAGCCCAGGGACAGGGGGCCCTGAGACCCAGTACTTC. Its protein is CASSPGTGGPETQYF. Using reference TRBV7-9 and TRBJ2-5 for the parts outside the CDR3, the full variable domain is DTGVSQNPRHKITKRGQNVTFRCDPISEHNRLYWYRQTLGQGPEFLTYFQNEAQLEKSRLLSDRFSAERPKGSFSTLEIQRTEQGDSAMYLCASSPGTGGPETQYFGPGTRLLVL.

This chain uses TRBV2 with TRBJ1-2; D may be TRBD1 (6 bases). CDR1 is SNHLY, CDR2 FYNNEI, per germline. V was clipped by 8 bases and J by 8 bases, with 15 bases between them. There are 12 residues in the CDR3. CDR3 bases: TGTGCCAGCCGCGGCAGGGGAGCCGGCTACACCTTC. Translated, it gives CASRGRGAGYTF.

The CDR3 loop reads CASRGDRGDTQYF. CDR3 bases: TGCGCCAGCAGGGGTGACAGGGGAGATACGCAGTATTTT. The V call is TRBV5-1, the J call TRBJ2-3; 8 bases are a match to TRBD1. Looked up from germline, CDR1 is SGHRS and CDR2 is YFSETQ. V lost 5 bases to trimming and J lost 5 bases; unmatched junction nucleotides: 4. The CDR3 is made up of 13 amino acids.

This chain connects TRBV19 to TRBJ2-1; 13 bases align to TRBD2. Trimming removed 6 bases from V and 12 bases from J; junction bases left unmatched: 11. Germline V lookup: CDR1 LNHDA, CDR2 SQIVND (reference sequence). CDR3 length: 15 residues. In DNA form, the CDR3 reads TGTGCCAGTAGCGTACTAGCGGGAGGGACCCCCCCGCAGTTCTTC. Translated: CASSVLAGGTPPQFF.

The chain carries TRBV28 and TRBJ2-7; a weak D match, TRBD2 (6 bases). V dropped 6 bases and J dropped 9 bases, with 24 bases sitting between them. Germline values: CDR1 MDHEN, CDR2 SYDVKM. This CDR3 is built from 15 residues. CDR3 residues: CASRGSTPGRVGQYF. DNA for the CDR3: TGTGCCAGCAGGGGATCGACCCCCGGGAGAGTGGGGCAGTACTTC. The variable domain in full, with the rest retrieved from reference TRBV28 and TRBJ2-7, is DVKVTQSSRYLVKRTGEKVFLECVQDMDHENMFWYRQDPGLGLRLIYFSYDVKMKEKGDIPEGYSVSREKKERFSLILESASTNQTSMYLCASRGSTPGRVGQYFGPGTRLTVT.

The chain has TRBV5-4 and TRBJ1-1, with 9 bases that match TRBD1. V shed 3 bases and J 7 bases; nucleotides not matched to a gene: 4. The CDR3 is 13 residues long. Germline values: CDR1 SGHNT, CDR2 YYREEE (reference sequence). CDR3 amino acids: CASSSRDRDEAFF. For the CDR3, the DNA is TGTGCCAGCAGCTCCCGGGACAGGGATGAAGCTTTCTTT.

This chain connects TRBV27 to TRBJ1-4; D not resolved. The germline CDR1 and CDR2 sequences are MNHEY and SMNVEV (reference sequence). V shed 7 bases and J shed 1 base, with 13 bases lying between them. CDR3 size: 15 residues. CDR3 sequence reads: CASTRRAETNEKLFF. In nucleotides, the CDR3 is TGTGCCAGCACTCGACGCGCGGAAACTAATGAAAAACTGTTTTTT.

The chain is built from TRBV9 and TRBJ2-2; 8 nucleotides match TRBD1. V trimming: 0 bases; J trimming: 0 bases; junction bases outside the gene matches: 4. The CDR3 covers 17 residues. CDR1 and CDR2 from the germline V gene are SGDLS and YYNGEE. The DNA for the CDR3 is TGTGCCAGCAGCGTAGGGACAGGGAAGGCGAACACCGGGGAGCTGTTTTTT. It codes for CASSVGTGKANTGELFF.

The CDR3 region has the DNA TGTGCCAGCAGCCAAGAAGGCCTAGCTAACACAGATACGCAGTATTTT. Its protein product is CASSQEGLANTDTQYF. The V call is TRBV4-2, the J call TRBJ2-3; tentative D call: TRBD2 (5 bases). CDR1 and CDR2 (germline): LGHNA, YNFKEQ. This CDR3 has 16 residues. The V end was cut by 0 bases, the J end by 2 bases, with 12 bases between.